What follows is one TCR beta chain and its context. Its target is unknown. Primers included in the PCR were 60 Vbeta and 13 Jbeta primers. The method was immunoSEQ multiplex PCR; TCRdb's version includes in-frame clones alone and lacks a portion of them. The table has 140,000 to 150,000 clones, over 70% seen once. CDR3 length equals 14 residues. Trimming removed 2 bases from V and 8 bases from J, with 13 bases in between. Germline V gene sequence: CDR1 SGHDT, CDR2 YYEEEE. This entry is derived from a study of cytomegalovirus exposure and HLA in healthy donors. Findings and caveats of the study: With later analysis, a missense DCLRE1C variant became linked to TCR beta V- and J-gene trimming. According to a later analysis, most TCR beta chains associated with CMV appeared HLA-restricted. 164 TCR beta chains were listed as cytomegalovirus-associated. Researchers reportedly found TCR beta sequences accurately predicted most subjects' HLA-A and HLA-B alleles.

V gene TRBV5-6 combines with J gene TRBJ1-4; D is perhaps TRBD1 (6 bases). Input material: PBMCs. This receptor was identified in a man aged 35 to 55 in good health and CMV-seronegative. This CDR3 reads CASSLGQTGEKLFF. The CDR3, as DNA: TGTGCCAGCAGCTTAGGACAGACGGGCGAAAAACTGTTTTTT.